One and the same sample provided the 18 T cell receptor beta chains below, sequenced in a study of OX40 agonist ivuxolimab in advanced cancers. The method behind the library was the immunoSEQ multiplex PCR assay. TCRdb's version of the immuneACCESS table is confined to in-frame rearrangements and falls short of the full clone set. An unresolved V gene accounts for under half of the shortfall where checked; the remainder is of unknown origin. This sample lists approximately 68,000 clones; about nine tenths were detected once. Of the sample, approximately 0.72% is held by the ten largest clones. Here the sequenced sample was CD4+ or CD8+ T cells sorted from blood, taken in a trial of the OX40 agonist ivuxolimab. These receptors were taken from an adult with an advanced solid tumor such as melanoma, head and neck, liver or kidney cancer.

The rearrangement links TRBV19 to TRBJ2-5; D perhaps matches TRBD1 (5 bases). The V end lost 2 bases, the J end lost 1 base, and 8 bases lay between the germline ends. The V gene's germline CDR1 is LNHDA and CDR2 SQIVND (reference sequence). There are 14 residues in the CDR3. CDR3 in amino acids: CASSISGFQETQYF. In DNA, the CDR3 is TGTGCCAGTAGTATATCAGGGTTCCAAGAGACCCAGTACTTC.

CDR3 residues: CASSLAHRGYGYTF. The CDR3 region has the DNA TGTGCCAGCAGCTTAGCGCATCGAGGATATGGCTACACCTTC. V usage is TRBV7-8 and J usage is TRBJ1-2; D uncertain. CDR1 and CDR2 from the germline V gene are SGHVS and FQNEAQ. V was clipped by 0 bases and J by 5 bases, with 10 bases between them. This CDR3 is 14 amino acids long.

The V call is TRBV7-8, the J call TRBJ1-1; D unclear. This CDR3 region has 13 residues. From germline, CDR1 is SGHVS and CDR2 FQNEAQ. V lost 3 bases, J lost 0 bases, and 5 bases lay in between. The CDR3 here is CASSLYVNTEAFF. The DNA of the CDR3 is TGTGCCAGCAGCTTGTATGTGAACACTGAAGCTTTCTTT.

V is TRBV30 and J is TRBJ1-1; 8 bases are a match to TRBD1. J was trimmed by 2 bases and V by 6 bases; bases with no gene match: 5. Germline V gives CDR1 GTSNPN, CDR2 SVGIG (reference sequence). The CDR3 runs to 13 residues. The CDR3 DNA follows: TGTGCCTGCCTCGACAGGGGAAACACTGAAGCTTTCTTT. Its translation is CACLDRGNTEAFF.

This clone was observed a few times. The chain couples TRBV27 to TRBJ1-2, with 9 bases that match TRBD1. Germline assignment: CDR1 MNHEY and CDR2 SMNVEV (reference sequence). Trimming cost V 4 bases and J 8 bases; bases outside gene matches: 14. The CDR3 totals 16 residues. CDR3 DNA: TGTGCCAGCAGTTATTCTCATAGGACAGGGGTAGGAGGCTACACCTTC. This encodes CASSYSHRTGVGGYTF.

V and J are TRBV7-9 and TRBJ2-3; 7 nucleotides align to TRBD1. The trim removed 7 bases at V and 1 base at J, leaving 5 bases unmatched. Germline lookup yields CDR1 SEHNR and CDR2 FQNEAQ (reference sequence). The CDR3 runs 14 residues. CDR3 sequence (DNA): TGTGCCAGCATCCTAGGGGGCGGCACAGATACGCAGTATTTT. Its protein is CASILGGGTDTQYF.

The J gene is TRBJ1-3, the V gene TRBV7-2; D is undetermined. Germline CDR1 is SGHTA and CDR2 is FQGNSA. The V end was cut by 6 bases, the J end by 4 bases, with 13 bases between. The CDR3 spans 14 residues. CDR3 in amino acids: CASSLSPGGNTIYF. Written as DNA, the CDR3 is TGTGCCAGCAGTTTAAGCCCTGGGGGAAACACCATATATTTT.

V is TRBV7-2 and J is TRBJ2-7, with a weak D call TRBD1 (6 bases). Trimming took off 1 base at V and 0 bases at J, with 10 bases between the two ends. The CDR3 loop spans 15 amino acids. The germline V gene encodes CDR1 SGHTA and CDR2 FQGNSA. CDR3 bases: TGTGCCAGCAGCTTAGAACAGGGCGTCTCCTACGAGCAGTACTTC. This gives the protein CASSLEQGVSYEQYF.

This rearrangement joins TRBV7-2 to TRBJ2-7; a weak D match, TRBD1 (6 bases). This CDR3 has 15 amino acids. CDR1 is SGHTA, CDR2 FQGNSA, per germline. Trimming pared 1 base from V and 0 bases from J, leaving 10 bases between. CDR3 in DNA: TGTGCCAGCAGCTTAGTTATGGGGGCCTCCTACGAGCAGTACTTC. Protein product: CASSLVMGASYEQYF. The full variable domain, completed using reference TRBV7-2 and TRBJ2-7, is GAGVSQSPSNKVTEKGKDVELRCDPISGHTALYWYRQSLGQGLEFLIYFQGNSAPDKSGLPSDRFSAERTGGSVSTLTIQRTQQEDSAVYLCASSLVMGASYEQYFGPGTRLTVT.

This chain uses TRBV27 with TRBJ2-4, with TRBD2 matching 15 bases. There are 21 residues in the CDR3. Trimming at V came to 4 bases and at J to 1 base, leaving 14 bases not matched to a gene. The V gene's germline CDR1 is MNHEY and CDR2 SMNVEV (reference sequence). The CDR3 DNA follows: TGTGCCAGCAGTTCTGGGGTGCCGGGACTAGCGGGAGGTGGGGCCAAAAACATTCAGTACTTC. This translates into CASSSGVPGLAGGGAKNIQYF.

The rearrangement links TRBV5-1 to TRBJ2-2, with TRBD2 matching over 14 bases. CDR3 length: 16 residues. Trimming removed 4 bases from V and 5 bases from J; junction bases left unmatched: 4. Per germline, CDR1 SGHRS and CDR2 YFSETQ. The CDR3 nucleotides read TGCGCCAGCAGCCCCTGGACTAGCGGGGGGACCGGGGAGCTGTTTTTT. The encoded protein is CASSPWTSGGTGELFF.

The rearrangement uses TRBV27 and TRBJ2-2, with no clear D. Germline values: CDR1 MNHEY, CDR2 SMNVEV (reference sequence). The CDR3 extends over 14 amino acids. V lost 2 bases to trimming and J lost 5 bases, with 9 bases between them. The DNA for the CDR3 is TGTGCCAGCAGTTTACGACTGCGAACCGGGGAGCTGTTTTTT. This sequence encodes CASSLRLRTGELFF.

The chain uses TRBV28 and TRBJ1-1; unclear D gene. The CDR3 spans 12 residues. V was pared by 10 bases and J by 4 bases, with 13 bases between. Germline V CDR1 and CDR2: MDHEN, SYDVKM. The CDR3 protein is CATWVRGTEAFF. CDR3 coding DNA: TGTGCCACTTGGGTCCGGGGCACTGAAGCTTTCTTT.

This clone turned up a few times. This chain uses TRBV19 with TRBJ1-5; D gene unclear. There are 16 residues in the CDR3. Germline V CDR1 and CDR2: LNHDA, SQIVND (reference sequence). V was cut by 7 bases and J by 6 bases, with 22 bases left in between. CDR3 in amino acids: CASTLTGGPQSQPQHF. Here the CDR3 DNA reads TGTGCCAGTACCCTAACGGGTGGGCCCCAATCTCAGCCCCAGCATTTT.

The V and J genes are TRBV29-1 and TRBJ2-2, with D tentatively TRBD2 (6 bases). Deletions cut 6 bases from V and 4 bases from J, with 18 bases between. This CDR3 region has 15 residues. CDR1 is SQVTM and CDR2 is ANQGSEA in the germline V gene. Here the CDR3 DNA reads TGCAGCGTCGTGGGCGGGGCCGGGGGCACCGGGGAGCTGTTTTTT. Residues: CSVVGGAGGTGELFF.

V is TRBV2 and J is TRBJ1-1, with D possibly TRBD1 on 5 matching bases. Between the trimmed V and J ends, which lost 6 bases and 1 base, there was a span of 12 bases. Germline values: CDR1 SNHLY, CDR2 FYNNEI. The length of the CDR3 is 14 residues. The CDR3 loop reads CASSPGTGNTEAFF. CDR3 coding DNA: TGTGCCAGCAGCCCCGGGACGGGGAACACTGAAGCTTTCTTT.

The J gene is TRBJ1-4, the V gene TRBV28; 12 bases agree with TRBD1. The junction had 4 bases not matched to a gene; V was cut back by 3 bases and J by 2 bases. The CDR3 extends over 17 amino acids. Germline V gene lookup returns CDR1 MDHEN and CDR2 SYDVKM. Here the CDR3 reads CASSLGTGGFTNEKLFF. CDR3 coding DNA: TGTGCCAGCAGTTTGGGGACAGGGGGCTTTACTAATGAAAAACTGTTTTTT.

This clone was observed a few times. The V call is TRBV5-1, the J call TRBJ2-7; 9 nucleotides align to TRBD2. From germline, CDR1 is SGHRS and CDR2 YFSETQ. The ends lost 0 bases at V and 5 bases at J; junction bases unmatched: 21. The CDR3 runs 20 residues. Here the CDR3 reads CASSLAGGGATFIGTDEQYF. CDR3 DNA: TGCGCCAGCAGCTTGGCGGGCGGGGGGGCGACCTTTATTGGTACAGACGAGCAGTACTTC. The full variable domain, rest sourced from reference TRBV5-1 and TRBJ2-7, is KAGVTQTPRYLIKTRGQQVTLSCSPISGHRSVSWYQQTPGQGLQFLFEYFSETQRNKGNFPGRFSGRQFSNSRSEMNVSTLELGDSALYLCASSLAGGGATFIGTDEQYFGPGTRLTVT.